This entry is about one TCR beta chain. The antigen is not known. The length of the CDR3 is 16 residues. Germline V lookup: CDR1 MNHNS, CDR2 SASEGT. V dropped 4 bases and J dropped 1 base, with 16 bases sitting between them. The data originate from a study of T cells in narcolepsy. On the study more broadly: Donors had narcolepsy type 1 or type 2, or were healthy controls.

General study findings and limits: Comparing one patient's CSF and blood CD4+ clonotypes highlighted HCRT- and TRIB2-specific autoreactive clonotypes. No autoreactive T cell clone sequences appeared in some memory CD4+ repertoires. Healthy controls reportedly lacked the autoreactive clonotypes serially found in patients' blood.

Profiling relied on immunoSEQ multiplex PCR, and the TCRdb table lists in-frame clones only, not all of them. The sample contains approximately 11,000 clones, about 93% of which appear only once. This sequence was found in a human donor with narcolepsy. Sequences were obtained from CD45RA- memory CD4+ T cells from PBMCs. The rearrangement links TRBV6-1 to TRBJ1-2; TRBD1 might be the D (5 bases). CDR3 in DNA: TGTGCCAGCAGTGGGGTATGGGGCAGCGATAACTATGGCTACACCTTC. It yields the protein CASSGVWGSDNYGYTF.